This T cell receptor (beta chain) is drawn from a study of cytomegalovirus exposure and HLA in healthy donors (TCRdb year 2017). Regarding the study in general: According to an earlier analysis of 587 of the donors, about 180 million T cells yielded 117 million unique TCR beta sequences and approximately 280 Gb of sequence data. About 330 gigabases of sequencing data and approximately 92 million unique TCR sequences made up an early release that covered 500 to 700 HLA-typed donors. Among the 398 genotyped donors, 81% belonged to the genetic ancestry cluster associated with self-reported Caucasian donors. The study was designed to test whether signatures of past pathogen exposure could be identified by cataloging public T cell receptors. Using immunosequencing, the study profiled T cell repertoires from about 610 subjects and related those repertoires to cytomegalovirus serostatus. Along with the roughly 670-subject first cohort, a separate validation cohort of about 110 different subjects was used. To predict cytomegalovirus infection status, the study brought together high-throughput TCR immunosequencing, statistical association of individual TCRs with disease status, and machine learning. In a later analysis, previously published TCR beta repertoires from roughly 710 donors were re-analyzed and high-resolution HLA genotyping was added so that TCR occurrence patterns could be studied. In the later analysis, no new phenotypic data were used to find candidate immune exposures; instead, reliance was placed on TCR beta sequences and their occurrence across donors. An earlier analysis of approximately 630 of the donors applied high-throughput TCR beta sequencing to assess whether each TCR beta V gene segment acted as functional or pseudogenic. Donor age, sex, ethnicity and CMV serostatus were compiled together with the repertoire data. A later genetic analysis used genome-wide SNP genotypes for about 65% of the 666 donors, treating that subset as a discovery cohort. Every repertoire in the discovery cohort had been generated on one and the same sequencing platform. HLA typing covered class I and class II loci at four-digit resolution. Typing coverage differed by locus: A, B, C, DRB1 and DQB1 were typed in roughly 629-630 donors, DQA1 in 500 to 550, DPA1 in some 610, and DPB1 in roughly 470. Four or five DR-DQ haplotypes were treated as single units for association and clustering because of strong linkage in the cohort. On average, 235,054 unique TCR beta nucleotide sequences were sequenced per donor among fewer than 500 genotyped donors of the cohort, with 15% to 20% of those sequences being non-productive.

The germline V gene encodes CDR1 SGDLS and CDR2 YYNGEE. Spanning cysteine to phenylalanine, the CDR3 consists of 15 amino acids. The entry retains the CDR3 DNA only, 45 bases that are in frame from base 1. The trim is 4 bases for V and 6 bases for J, with a gap of 17 bases between the germline ends. Turning to this clone: Its antigen remains undetermined. Per-nucleotide qualities are absent, and no much larger clonotype sits a single base away.

The library was obtained by the immunoSEQ multiplex PCR assay. The multiplex PCR relied on a mix of 60 forward primers for TCR Vbeta segments and 13 reverse primers for TCR Jbeta segments. Amplification of the CDR3 region of rearranged TCR beta genes was performed with a multiplex PCR assay on genomic DNA. Amplified TCR beta libraries were sequenced as 87-base-pair reads on the Illumina HiSeq System. Per the authors' processing: In a later analysis, 80 million or so unique TCR beta chains were counted across the 500 to 850 repertoires, and roughly 11 million of these chains were shared by at least two donors. Raw reads were error-corrected and collapsed into unique sequences with a nearest-neighbor algorithm that merged closely related sequences to remove PCR and sequencing errors. V, D and J gene segments were assigned by aligning CDR3 sequences to IMGT reference sequences. Each retained sequence needed at least a six-nucleotide match to both a V gene segment and a J gene segment. A rearrangement counted as productive if the CDR3 had no stop codons and remained in frame with V and J, and every other rearrangement counted as non-productive. Following IMGT convention, CDR3 was defined as the stretch from the second conserved V-encoded cysteine to the conserved J-encoded phenylalanine. Sequences without an unambiguous match to a single V gene segment were excluded from the earlier analysis of about 640 of the donors. In an earlier analysis of 587 of the donors, V segments were called functional above 56.7% productive rearrangements and were called segregating when the between-donor standard deviation exceeded 5%. A statistical classification framework was built to diagnose cytomegalovirus status from the catalog of TCR beta chain sequences. In a later analysis, TCR nucleotide sequences were compared against IMGT/GENE-DB human TR gene sequences so that V and J genes could be assigned. A later analysis assigned CDR3 sequences and most-parsimonious VDJ recombination scenarios with the TCRdist pipeline. In a later analysis, every TCR beta chain was defined by the combination of its CDR3 amino acid sequence and its V-gene family, and reads without a unique V-gene family were dropped. A later analysis removed 592 highly shared, low-generation-probability nucleotide sequences to deal with suspected cross-contamination and a sequencing artifact. In a later analysis, a clonal expansion index for each public chain was calculated from normalized within-repertoire ranks of inferred template counts. A later analysis computed generation probabilities with a VDJ recombination model fitted to out-of-frame rearrangements, and checked the results against IGoR. A later analysis scored TCR-TCR, TCR-HLA and TCR-CMV co-occurrence with hypergeometric tests, applying a repertoire-size bias correction to TCR pairs. A later analysis estimated false discovery rates by permuting HLA or CMV assignments 20 times. In a later analysis, co-occurring TCRs were grouped with DBSCAN, and TCRdist sequence similarity was added when clustering was performed within HLA-allele-positive subsets. For co-occurrence clustering, repertoires with fewer than 30,000 or more than 120,000 public chains were excluded, along with roughly five repertoires with anomalous nucleotide sharing. In its TCRdb copy, this immuneACCESS table keeps in-frame sequences only and misses some clones. Where compared with another copy, unresolved V genes explain less than half of these, and the others have no known cause. V, J and clone size are taken as reported in that table, and D and trimming were inferred from the DNA itself. For this sample the table gives about 130,000 clones, of which about 80% were detected only once. Under 1.2% of the sample lies in the top ten.

The cohort comprised around 690 healthy bone marrow donors. All cohort members were sampled while nominally healthy, although unrecorded immune exposures were likely present. Of the 550 to 750 cohort members, 250 to 300 had positive CMV serostatus and 350 to 450 had negative CMV serostatus, and CMV serostatus was not recorded for the donor. A peripheral blood sample was provided by each donor, and peripheral blood mononuclear cells were used for TCR beta sequencing. Genomic DNA extraction from the blood cell samples was performed with the Qiagen DNeasy Blood Extraction Kit. General study outcomes and caveats: In a later analysis, most CMV-associated TCR beta chains were found to appear HLA-restricted, with HLA associations seemingly driven largely by CMV exposure. For the cohort, immune exposure information was limited to CMV serostatus. A later analysis found that TCR association rates varied across HLA loci, with DRB1 alleles showing the most associated TCRs and HLA-C alleles the fewest. Cytomegalovirus status was reported to be diagnosed by the classifier with high specificity and sensitivity in both the original and validation cohorts. An earlier analysis of roughly 570 of the donors showed that most TCR beta V segments appeared in productive rearrangements either about 87% or about 30% of the time, which broadly matched IMGT annotations. A group of highly shared sequence variants was considered likely to be a technical artifact of the sequencing pipeline. An association between a missense DCLRE1C variant and V-gene and J-gene trimming of TCR beta chains was found in a later genetic analysis and replicated in an independent cohort. Some IMGT-functional V segments, including TRBV6-2 and TRBV6-3, could not be told apart with the 87-base-pair reads, so those segments were excluded. Most TCR sequences were observed very rarely across donors, whereas some public TCRs were present in many individuals. A later genetic analysis reported fewer N-insertions in productive TCRs among donors in an Asian-associated ancestry cluster than the approximately 670-donor mean. Linkage disequilibrium might explain the correlated functional status among segregating V segments, but an unknown experimental factor could not be ruled out. HLA typing was unavailable for some donors at each locus, so association tests used only the typed subset. In a later analysis, 15,000 to 20,000 TCR beta sequences were associated with specific HLA alleles at a false discovery rate of 0.05. Only TCR beta chains were sequenced in this cohort, and the absence of alpha or paired-chain data limited detectable features. A further reported finding was that TCR beta sequences accurately predicted the HLA-A and HLA-B alleles for most subjects in the first cohort. A later analysis reported that several top co-occurrence clusters appeared linked to parvovirus B19, influenza, CMV and Epstein-Barr virus. Compared with equally common non-associated chains, HLA-associated TCR beta chains in a later analysis were more clonally expanded and had lower generation probabilities. In the study, roughly 160 TCR beta chains were listed as associated with cytomegalovirus. In vitro tests confirmed that three of the cytomegalovirus-associated TCR beta chains recognize cytomegalovirus antigens. It was suggested by the authors that the approach could potentially be generalized to other disease states and immunological phenotypes. Sequencing depth was assumed to be roughly uniform across donors in the presence/absence analyses, though that assumption may not hold. The earlier analysis of some 560 of the donors excluded some 15 rarely observed V segments, including chromosome 9 orphons, because counts were too low. When HLA alleles, especially DR and DQ, strongly co-occurred, attributing TCR associations to individual alleles was difficult.

Sample: PBMCs. The chain uses TRBV9 and TRBJ2-1, and perhaps TRBD1 as D gene, on 6 matching bases. The source is a human donor in good health. The CDR3 corresponds to CASSFEDRRLNEQFF. Read as DNA, the sequence is TGTGCCAGCAGCTTCGAAGACAGGCGGCTCAATGAGCAGTTCTTC.